The 6 T cell receptor delta chains listed next were all sequenced from one sample in a study of gamma-delta T cells after stem cell transplantation. TCRdb re-called clones from the RT-PCR reads via CATT. The sample contains about 3,200 delta-chain clones, 5% of which appear only once. Sequencing was done on a sample of gamma-delta T cells. The receptors were sampled from a human donor. It is not recorded whose cells these are; they may come from a transplant donor.

The rearrangement links TRDV2 to TRDJ1; 9 nucleotides align to TRDD3. The length of the CDR3 is 18 residues. V lost 0 bases to trimming and J lost 0 bases; unmatched junction nucleotides: 10. Germline V gene sequence: CDR1 GEAIGNYY, CDR2 EKD. CDR3 sequence (DNA): TGTGCCTGTGACACCGTACTGGGGGACCCCGAGGACACCGATAAACTCATCTTT. As protein: CACDTVLGDPEDTDKLIF.

This clone was detected a few times. TCRdb's protein, taken from a much larger clone, differs from this DNA's translation at residue 4, likely owing to a read error; the protein displayed comes from the DNA. The rearrangement joins TRDV2 to TRDJ1; the match to TRDD3 covers 8 bases. CDR3 size: 17 residues. Germline V gene sequence: CDR1 GEAIGNYY, CDR2 EKD. The V and J ends lost 5 bases and 3 bases, in that order; junction bases with no gene match: 16. The CDR3 DNA reads TGTGCCTGTGGCTCTCTCATGGGGGATCGCATCGCCGATAAACTCATCTTT. Protein: CACGSLMGDRIADKLIF.

This clone was observed a few times. This may be a read error, as it is one base from a much larger clone. The same CDR3 also results from other DNA sequences found in this sample. The J gene is TRDJ1, the V gene TRDV2; 7 bases line up with TRDD3. CDR3 length: 14 residues. Per germline, CDR1 GEAIGNYY and CDR2 EKD. CDR3 in DNA: TGCGCCTGTGAAGGCCTACTGGGGTCCGAGCGGCTCATCTTT. Its protein is CACEGLLGSERLIF.

Of note for this clone: This DNA's translation and the protein TCRdb lists, from a much larger clone, do not match at residue 16, likely due to a read error; the protein shown is translated from the DNA. The rearrangement uses TRDV2 and TRDJ1, with a tentative D call TRDD3 (6 bases). Germline V CDR1 and CDR2: GEAIGNYY, EKD. CDR3 length: 19 amino acids. CDR3 sequence reads: CACDTLLPTRGSRPDNLIF. DNA of the CDR3: TGTGCCTGTGACACTCTGCTTCCAACCCGGGGATCTCGTCCCGATAACCTCATCTTT.

Details on this clone: The protein TCRdb lists belongs to a much larger clone and differs from this DNA's translation at residue 4, which points to a read error; the protein shown is made from the DNA. The rearrangement uses TRDV2 and TRDJ3; TRDD3 matches 13 bases. This CDR3 comprises 23 residues. The germline CDR1 and CDR2 sequences are GEAIGNYY and EKD. V shed 5 bases, J shed 0 bases, and the junction held 18 bases outside the gene matches. This chain's CDR3 is CACGAILGDTRKRSSWDTRQMFF. In DNA, the CDR3 is TGTGCCTGTGGCGCCATACTGGGGGATACGCGGAAAAGAAGCTCCTGGGACACCCGACAGATGTTTTTC.

Worth noting for this clone: The amino acid sequence in TCRdb belongs to a much larger clone and departs from this DNA's translation at residue 16, likely a sequencing read error; the sequence shown is translated from the DNA. The rearrangement joins TRDV2 to TRDJ1; 13 nucleotides agree with TRDD3. CDR3 length equals 18 residues. The germline gives CDR1 GEAIGNYY, CDR2 EKD. The DNA for the CDR3 is TGTGCCTGTGACACCATACTGGGGGATACGTATTACACCGATAAACCCATCTTT. Translated: CACDTILGDTYYTDKPIF.